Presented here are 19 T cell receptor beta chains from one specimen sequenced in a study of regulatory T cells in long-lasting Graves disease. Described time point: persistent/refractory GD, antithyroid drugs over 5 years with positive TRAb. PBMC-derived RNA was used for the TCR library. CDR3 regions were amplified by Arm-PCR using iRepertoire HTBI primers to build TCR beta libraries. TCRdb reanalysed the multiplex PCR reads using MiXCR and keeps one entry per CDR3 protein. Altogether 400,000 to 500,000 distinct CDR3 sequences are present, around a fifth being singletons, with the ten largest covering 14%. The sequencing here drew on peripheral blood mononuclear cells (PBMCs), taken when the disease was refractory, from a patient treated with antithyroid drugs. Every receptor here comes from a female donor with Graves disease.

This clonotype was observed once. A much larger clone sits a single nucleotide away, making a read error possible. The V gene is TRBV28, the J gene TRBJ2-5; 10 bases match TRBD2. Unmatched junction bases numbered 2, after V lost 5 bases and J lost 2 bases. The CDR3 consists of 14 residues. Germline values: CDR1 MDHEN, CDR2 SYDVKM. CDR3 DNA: TGTGCCAGCAGTGTGACTAGCGGGCAAGAGACCCAGTACTTC. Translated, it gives CASSVTSGQETQYF.

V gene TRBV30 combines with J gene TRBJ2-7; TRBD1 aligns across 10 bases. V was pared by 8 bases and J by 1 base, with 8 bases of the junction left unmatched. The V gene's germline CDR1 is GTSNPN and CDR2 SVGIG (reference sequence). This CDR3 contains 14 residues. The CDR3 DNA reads TGTGCCGGAGGGGACAGGGGATATTCCTACGAGCAGTACTTC. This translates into CAGGDRGYSYEQYF.

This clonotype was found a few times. The CDR3 DNA reads TGCGCCAGCAGCAAACAGGGTTACACAGATACGCAGTATTTT. This codes for CASSKQGYTDTQYF. The rearrangement links TRBV5-1 to TRBJ2-3; maybe TRBD1 (6 bases). The CDR3 extends over 14 amino acids. The germline gives CDR1 SGHRS, CDR2 YFSETQ. Trimming left V 4 bases short and J 2 bases short, with 11 bases between.

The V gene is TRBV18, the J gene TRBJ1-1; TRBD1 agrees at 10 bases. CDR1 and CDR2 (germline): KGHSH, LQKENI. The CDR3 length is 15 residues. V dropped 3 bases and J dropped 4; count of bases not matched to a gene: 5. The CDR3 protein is CASSPSTGGGTEAFF. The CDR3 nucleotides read TGTGCCAGCTCACCTTCGACAGGGGGCGGCACTGAAGCTTTCTTT.

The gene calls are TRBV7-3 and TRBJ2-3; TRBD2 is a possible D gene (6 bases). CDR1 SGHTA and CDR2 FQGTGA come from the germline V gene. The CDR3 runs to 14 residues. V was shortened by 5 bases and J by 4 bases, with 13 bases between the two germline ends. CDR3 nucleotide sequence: TGTGCCAGCAGCCCTTCGTCGGGAGCAGATACGCAGTATTTT. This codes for CASSPSSGADTQYF. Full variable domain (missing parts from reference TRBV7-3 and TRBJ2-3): GAGVSQTPSNKVTEKGKYVELRCDPISGHTALYWYRQSLGQGPEFLIYFQGTGAADDSGLPNDRFFAVRPEGSVSTLKIQRTERGDSAVYLCASSPSSGADTQYFGPGTRLTVL.

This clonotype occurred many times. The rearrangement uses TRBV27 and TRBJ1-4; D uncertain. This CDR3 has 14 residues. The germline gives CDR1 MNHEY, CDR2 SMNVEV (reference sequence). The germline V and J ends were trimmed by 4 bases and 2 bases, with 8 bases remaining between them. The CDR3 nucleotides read TGTGCCAGCAGTTCTGGACCTACTAATGAAAAACTGTTTTTT. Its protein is CASSSGPTNEKLFF.

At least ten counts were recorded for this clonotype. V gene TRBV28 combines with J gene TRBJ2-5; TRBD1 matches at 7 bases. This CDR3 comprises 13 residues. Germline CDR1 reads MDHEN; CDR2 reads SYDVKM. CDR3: CAAGRGPGETQYF. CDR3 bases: TGTGCAGCCGGTAGGGGGCCGGGAGAGACCCAGTACTTC.

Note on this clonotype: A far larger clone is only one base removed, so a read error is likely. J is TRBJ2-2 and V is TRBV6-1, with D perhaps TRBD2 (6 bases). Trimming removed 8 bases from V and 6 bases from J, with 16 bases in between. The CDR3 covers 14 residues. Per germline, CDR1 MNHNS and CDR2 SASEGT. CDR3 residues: CASAETRSSGELFF. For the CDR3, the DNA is TGTGCCAGCGCTGAGACTAGGAGCTCCGGGGAGCTGTTTTTT.

CDR3: CASSLGWTGAPEKLFF. CDR3 bases: TGTGCCAGCAGCTTAGGGTGGACAGGGGCCCCTGAAAAACTGTTTTTT. This chain uses TRBV7-9 with TRBJ1-4; TRBD1 matches 9 bases. Germline V gives CDR1 SEHNR, CDR2 FQNEAQ (reference sequence). The CDR3 spans 16 residues. J gave up 7 bases and V 1 base, and 7 bases lay outside the gene matches.

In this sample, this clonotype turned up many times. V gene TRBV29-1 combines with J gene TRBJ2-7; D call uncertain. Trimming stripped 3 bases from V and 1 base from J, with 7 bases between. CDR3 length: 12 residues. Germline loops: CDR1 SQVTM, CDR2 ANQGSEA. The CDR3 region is CSVEKGSYEQYF. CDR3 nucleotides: TGCAGCGTTGAGAAGGGTTCCTACGAGCAGTACTTC.

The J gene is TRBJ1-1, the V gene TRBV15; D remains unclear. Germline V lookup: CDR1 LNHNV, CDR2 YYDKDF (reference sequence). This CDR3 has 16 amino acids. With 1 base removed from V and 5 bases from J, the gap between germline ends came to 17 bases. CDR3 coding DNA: TGTGCCACCAGCAGAGTCTCGATTACATGGGAGACTGAAGCTTTCTTT. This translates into CATSRVSITWETEAFF.

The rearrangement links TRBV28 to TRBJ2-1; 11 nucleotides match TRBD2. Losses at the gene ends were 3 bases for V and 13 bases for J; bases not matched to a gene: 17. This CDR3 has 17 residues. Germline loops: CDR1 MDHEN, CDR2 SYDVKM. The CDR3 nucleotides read TGTGCCAGCAGTTTGGTGGTACTAGCGGGAGCGAAAAGGCCCCAGTTCTTC. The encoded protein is CASSLVVLAGAKRPQFF.

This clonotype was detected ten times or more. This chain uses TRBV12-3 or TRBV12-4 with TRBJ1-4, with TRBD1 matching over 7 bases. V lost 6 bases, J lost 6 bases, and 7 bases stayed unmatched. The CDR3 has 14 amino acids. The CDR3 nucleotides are TGTGCCAGCAGAAGACAGGGAAGCGATGAAAAACTGTTTTTT. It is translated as CASRRQGSDEKLFF.

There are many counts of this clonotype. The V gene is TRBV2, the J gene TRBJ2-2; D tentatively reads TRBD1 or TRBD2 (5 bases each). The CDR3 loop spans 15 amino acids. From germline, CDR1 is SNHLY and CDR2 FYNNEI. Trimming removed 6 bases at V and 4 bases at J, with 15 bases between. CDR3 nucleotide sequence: TGTGCCAGCAGAGGAAGCTCTGGGACCACCGGGGAGCTGTTTTTT. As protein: CASRGSSGTTGELFF.

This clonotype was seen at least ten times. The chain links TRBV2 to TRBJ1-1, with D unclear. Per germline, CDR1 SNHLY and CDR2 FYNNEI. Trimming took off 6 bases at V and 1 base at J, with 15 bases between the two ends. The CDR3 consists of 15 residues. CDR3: CASRPVLGSNTEAFF. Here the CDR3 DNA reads TGTGCCAGCAGGCCGGTGTTGGGTTCGAACACTGAAGCTTTCTTT. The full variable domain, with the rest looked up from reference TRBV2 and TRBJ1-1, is EPEVTQTPSHQVTQMGQEVILRCVPISNHLYFYWYRQILGQKVEFLVSFYNNEISEKSEIFDDQFSVERPDGSNFTLKIRSTKLEDSAMYFCASRPVLGSNTEAFFGQGTRLTVV.

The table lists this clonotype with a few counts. The CDR3 region is CASSPPAGQKAFF. The CDR3 DNA sequence: TGTGCCAGTAGTCCCCCCGCAGGACAGAAAGCTTTCTTT. The gene calls are TRBV19 and TRBJ1-1; the D gene is possibly TRBD1 (6 bases). This CDR3 is 13 amino acids long. The germline V gene has CDR1 LNHDA and CDR2 SQIVND (reference sequence). The V end lost 5 bases, the J end lost 9 bases, and 16 bases lay between the germline ends.

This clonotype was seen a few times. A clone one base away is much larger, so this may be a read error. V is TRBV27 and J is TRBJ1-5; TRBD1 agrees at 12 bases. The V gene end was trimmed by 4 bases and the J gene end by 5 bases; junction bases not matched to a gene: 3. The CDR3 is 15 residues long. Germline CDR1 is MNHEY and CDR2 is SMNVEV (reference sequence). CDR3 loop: CASSWGQGADQPQHF. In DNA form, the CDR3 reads TGTGCCAGCAGTTGGGGACAGGGGGCCGATCAGCCCCAGCATTTT.

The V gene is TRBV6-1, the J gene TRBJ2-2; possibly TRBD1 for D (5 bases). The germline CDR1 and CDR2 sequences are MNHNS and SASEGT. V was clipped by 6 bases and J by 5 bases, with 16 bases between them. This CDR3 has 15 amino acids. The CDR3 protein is CASSQTGPSTGELFF. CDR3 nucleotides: TGTGCCAGCAGCCAAACAGGACCATCGACCGGGGAGCTGTTTTTT.

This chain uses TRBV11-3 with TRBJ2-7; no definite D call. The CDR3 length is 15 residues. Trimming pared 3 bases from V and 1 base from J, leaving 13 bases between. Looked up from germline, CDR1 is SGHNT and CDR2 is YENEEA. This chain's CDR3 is CASSLITDFSYEQYF. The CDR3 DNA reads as TGTGCCAGCAGCTTGATCACAGATTTTTCCTACGAGCAGTACTTC. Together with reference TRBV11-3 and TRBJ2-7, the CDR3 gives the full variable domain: EAGVVQSPRYKIIEKKQPVAFWCNPISGHNTLYWYLQNLGQGPELLIRYENEEAVDDSQLPKDRFSAERLKGVDSTLKIQPAELGDSAVYLCASSLITDFSYEQYFGPGTRLTVT.